This T cell receptor (beta chain) was retrieved from a study of blood T cell repertoires in COVID-19. This clone was seen a single time. V shed 0 bases and J shed 5 bases, with 10 bases lying between them. There are 14 residues in the CDR3. Germline lookup yields CDR1 SGHDN and CDR2 FVKESK. Source study methods: Using reference gene primer amplification, nucleated cell counts were estimated. Some clones are missing from TCRdb's copy, which holds only in-frame ones; the method was immunoSEQ multiplex PCR. The DNA was the basis for D and trimming; V, J and clone size are from that table. The sample holds around 200,000 clones, 75% to 90% seen once.

The sequenced material came from peripheral blood. This chain links TRBV14 with TRBJ1-2; D is uncertain. This sequence was found in a human donor in a cohort sampled during active COVID-19. In DNA, the CDR3 is TGTGCCAGCAGCCAAGATCGGGGATATTATGGCTACACCTTC. Its translation is CASSQDRGYYGYTF.